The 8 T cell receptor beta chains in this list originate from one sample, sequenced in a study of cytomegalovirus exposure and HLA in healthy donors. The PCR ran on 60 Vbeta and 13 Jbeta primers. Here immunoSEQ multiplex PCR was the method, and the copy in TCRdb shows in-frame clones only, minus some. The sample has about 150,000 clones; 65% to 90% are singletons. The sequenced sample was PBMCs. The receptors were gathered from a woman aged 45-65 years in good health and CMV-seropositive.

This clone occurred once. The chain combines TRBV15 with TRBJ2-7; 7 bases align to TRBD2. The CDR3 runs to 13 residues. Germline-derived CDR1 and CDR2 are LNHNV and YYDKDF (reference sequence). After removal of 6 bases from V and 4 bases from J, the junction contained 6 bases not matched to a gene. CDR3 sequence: CATSRVGGYEQYF. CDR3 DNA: TGTGCCACCAGTAGGGTGGGGGGGTACGAGCAGTACTTC.

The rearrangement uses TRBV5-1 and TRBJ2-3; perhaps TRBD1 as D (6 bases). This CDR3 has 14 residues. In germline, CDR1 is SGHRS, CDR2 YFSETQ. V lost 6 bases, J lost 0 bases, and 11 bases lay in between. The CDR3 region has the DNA TGCGCCAGCAAGTCACAGGGTAGCACAGATACGCAGTATTTT. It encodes CASKSQGSTDTQYF.

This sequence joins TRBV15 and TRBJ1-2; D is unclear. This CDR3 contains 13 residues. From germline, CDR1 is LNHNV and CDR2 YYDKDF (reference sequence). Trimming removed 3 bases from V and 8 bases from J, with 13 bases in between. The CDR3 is CATSRALPGGYTF. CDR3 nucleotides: TGTGCCACCAGCAGGGCTCTCCCGGGGGGCTACACCTTC.

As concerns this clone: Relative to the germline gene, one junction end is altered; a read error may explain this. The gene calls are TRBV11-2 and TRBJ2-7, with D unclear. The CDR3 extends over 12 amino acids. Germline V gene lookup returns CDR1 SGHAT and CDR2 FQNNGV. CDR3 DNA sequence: TGTGCCAGCAGCTTAGATACTGCTAGTTTCCACTTC. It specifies CASSLDTASFHF.

The DNA for the CDR3 is TGTGCCTGTGGCGGACACATGAACACTGAAGCTTTCTTT. Encoded protein: CACGGHMNTEAFF. J is TRBJ1-1 and V is TRBV30; TRBD1 is a possible D gene (5 bases). Per germline, CDR1 GTSNPN and CDR2 SVGIG (reference sequence). V was trimmed by 6 bases and J by 0 bases, leaving 11 bases between them. There are 13 residues in the CDR3.

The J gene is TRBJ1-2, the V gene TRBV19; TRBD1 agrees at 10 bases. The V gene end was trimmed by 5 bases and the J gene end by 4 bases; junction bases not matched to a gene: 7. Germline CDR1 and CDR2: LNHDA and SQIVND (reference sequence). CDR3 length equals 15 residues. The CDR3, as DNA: TGTGCCAGTAGTCCAGGACAGGGGGATAGCTATGGCTACACCTTC. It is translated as CASSPGQGDSYGYTF.

CDR3 sequence (DNA): TGTGCCAGCAGTACGAGGGCGGGAACTAATGAAAAACTGTTTTTT. It translates to CASSTRAGTNEKLFF. V gene TRBV25-1 combines with J gene TRBJ1-4; the D is unclear. V lost 5 bases and J 1 base, leaving 11 bases between the germline ends. The CDR3 consists of 15 residues. Germline V gene sequence: CDR1 MGHDK, CDR2 SYGVNS.

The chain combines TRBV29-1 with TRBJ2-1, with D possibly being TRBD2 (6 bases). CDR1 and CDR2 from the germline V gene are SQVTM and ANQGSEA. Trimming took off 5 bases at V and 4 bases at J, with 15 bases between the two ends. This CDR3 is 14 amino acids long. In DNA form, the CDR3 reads TGCAGCGTTAAACGCGGGGCGACGTACAATGAGCAGTTCTTC. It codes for CSVKRGATYNEQFF.